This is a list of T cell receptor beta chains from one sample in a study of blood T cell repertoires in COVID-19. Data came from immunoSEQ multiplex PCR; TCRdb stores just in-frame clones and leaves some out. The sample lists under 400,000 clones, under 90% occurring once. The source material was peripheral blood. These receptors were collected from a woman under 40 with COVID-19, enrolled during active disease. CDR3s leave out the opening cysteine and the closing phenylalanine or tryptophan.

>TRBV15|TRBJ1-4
ATSRQDSSNEKLF
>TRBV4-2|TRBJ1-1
ASSQEVQVMNTEAF
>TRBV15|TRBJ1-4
ATSETSGTTNEKLF
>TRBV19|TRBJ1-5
ASSTSTGGSNQPQH
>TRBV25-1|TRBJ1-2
ASSDAGTGLYGYT
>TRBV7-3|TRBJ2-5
ASSLTPGGETQY
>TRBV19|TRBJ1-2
ASSVGTGGFGYT
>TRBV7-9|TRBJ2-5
ASSSDRRAGQETQY
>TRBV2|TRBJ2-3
ASSEDRGRLGTQY
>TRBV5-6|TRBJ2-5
ASSLLEGVETQY
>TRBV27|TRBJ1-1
ASTPGHPGTEAF
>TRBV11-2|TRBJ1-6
ASSFPVGGGGHNSPLH
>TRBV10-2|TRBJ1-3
ASSEETGGRNTIY